This section outlines one T cell receptor beta chain sequence together with its context. The data stem from a study of Ad26.COV2.S vaccination and SARS-CoV-2 variants. Study-level information: The vaccine Ad26.COV2.S was put into the muscle once, or twice with 56 days between.

Treatment in this sample: about 20 received Ad26.COV2.S at low or high dose, single or two shots; roughly five received placebo; per-sample allocation not given. On day 63 after the first injection, vaccine and placebo recipients gave samples. The germline CDR1 and CDR2 sequences are SGHAT and FQNNGV. The CDR3 has 17 amino acids. The V and J ends lost 1 base and 4 bases, in that order; junction bases with no gene match: 7. Assay: immunoSEQ multiplex PCR; the TCRdb copy retains only in-frame clones and omits some. The data contain about 250,000 clones, approximately 87% of them singletons. Sequences were derived from peripheral blood, sampled in a trial of Ad26.COV2.S vaccine versus placebo. The clonotype was recovered from a person aged 18-65 years who received the Ad26.COV2.S COVID-19 vaccine or a placebo. V is TRBV11-2 and J is TRBJ1-1, with 12 nucleotides matching TRBD1. CDR3 in DNA: TGTGCCAGCAGCTTAGTGTGGGGACAGGGGGCTGGCACTGAAGCTTTCTTT. This sequence encodes CASSLVWGQGAGTEAFF.